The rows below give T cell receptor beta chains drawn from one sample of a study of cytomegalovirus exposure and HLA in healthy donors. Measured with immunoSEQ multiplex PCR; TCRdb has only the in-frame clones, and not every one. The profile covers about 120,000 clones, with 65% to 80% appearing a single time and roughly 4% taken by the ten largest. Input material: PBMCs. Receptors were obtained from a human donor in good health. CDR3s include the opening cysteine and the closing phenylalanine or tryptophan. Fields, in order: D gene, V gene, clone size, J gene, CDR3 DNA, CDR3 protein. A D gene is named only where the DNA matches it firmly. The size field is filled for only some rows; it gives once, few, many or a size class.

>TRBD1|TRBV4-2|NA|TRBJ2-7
TGTGCCAGCAGCCTGGGACAGGGAACGTCCTACGAGCAGTACTTC
CASSLGQGTSYEQYF
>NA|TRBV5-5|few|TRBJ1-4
TGTGCCAGCAGCTTGGTTCTAACTAATGAAAAACTGTTTTTT
CASSLVLTNEKLFF
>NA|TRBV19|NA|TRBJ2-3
TGTGCCAGTAGCCCCCCGACCCTAGCCACAGATACGCAGTATTTT
CASSPPTLATDTQYF
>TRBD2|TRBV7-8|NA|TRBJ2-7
TGTGCCAGCAGCTCCCTAGGACTAGCGGGTGCCTACGAGCAGTACTTC
CASSSLGLAGAYEQYF
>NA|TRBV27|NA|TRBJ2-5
TGTGCCAGCAGCCGAACTCCTCGTCAAGAGACCCAGTACTTC
CASSRTPRQETQYF
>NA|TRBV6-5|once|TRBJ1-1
TGTGCCAGCAGTTACGGGGGGTTCACTGAAGCTTTCTTT
CASSYGGFTEAFF
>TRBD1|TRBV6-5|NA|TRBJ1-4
TGTGCCAGCAGCCCACAACAGGGGAGAACTGTAAAACTGTTTTTT
CASSPQQGRTVKLFF
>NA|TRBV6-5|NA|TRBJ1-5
TGTGCCAGCAGGCGAAGCTACAATCAGCCCCAGCATTTT
CASRRSYNQPQHF
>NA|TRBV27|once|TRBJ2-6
TGTGCCAGCAGCCTCGGGGGCTCTGGGGCCAACGTCCTGACTTTC
CASSLGGSGANVLTF
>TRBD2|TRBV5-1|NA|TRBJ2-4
TGCGCCAGCAGCCCGGGGAGGGGCGGATTAAAAAACATTCAGTACTTC
CASSPGRGGLKNIQYF
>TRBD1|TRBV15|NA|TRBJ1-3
TGTGCCGCCAGCAGAGATCCAGGGGGCTGGAACACCATATATTTT
CAASRDPGGWNTIYF
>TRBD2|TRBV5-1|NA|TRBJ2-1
TGCGCCAGCAGTCGGGGGGGGAATGAGCAGTTCTTC
CASSRGGNEQFF
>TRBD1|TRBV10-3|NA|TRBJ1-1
TGTGCCATCAGTGAGCCAGGGGGCACTGAAGCTTTCTTT
CAISEPGGTEAFF
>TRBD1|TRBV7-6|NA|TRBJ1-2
TGTGCCAGCAGCAGGGACAGGGGGCTTTCTGGCTACACCTTC
CASSRDRGLSGYTF
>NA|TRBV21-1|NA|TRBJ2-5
TGTGCCAGCCGTGGGGCTCTCCAAGAGACCCAGTACTTC
CASRGALQETQYF
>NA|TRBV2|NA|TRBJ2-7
TGTGCCATCGACGGGTTATCCTACGAGCAGTACTTC
CAIDGLSYEQYF
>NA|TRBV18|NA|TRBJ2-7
TGTGCCAGCTCACCACTTTCGGGAAGGAGCTCCTACGAGCAGTACTTC
CASSPLSGRSSYEQYF
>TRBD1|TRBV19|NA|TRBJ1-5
TGTGCCAGTAGTGTCGACAGGGCTAGCAATCAGCCCCAGCATTTT
CASSVDRASNQPQHF
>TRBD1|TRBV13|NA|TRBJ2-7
TGTGCCAGCAGTCAAGACAGGGGTCAATCCCGGCAGTACTTC
CASSQDRGQSRQYF
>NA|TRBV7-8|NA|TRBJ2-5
TGTGCCAGCAGCCCCCCGGGGGAGCGGGAAGAGACCCAGTACTTC
CASSPPGEREETQYF
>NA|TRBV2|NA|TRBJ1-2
TGTGCCAGCAGTGAAGACAGATCCAACTATGGCTACACCTTC
CASSEDRSNYGYTF
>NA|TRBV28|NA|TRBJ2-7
TGTGCCAGCAGTACAGGAATCTACGAGCAGTACTTC
CASSTGIYEQYF
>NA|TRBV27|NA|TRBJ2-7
TGTGCCAGCAGTTTAGGGACTGACGCCTACGAGCAGTACTTC
CASSLGTDAYEQYF
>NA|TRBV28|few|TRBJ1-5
TGTGCCAGCAGTTTTGTCTTGGGACACTCTAGCAATCAGCCCCAGCATTTT
CASSFVLGHSSNQPQHF
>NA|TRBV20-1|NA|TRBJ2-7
TGCAGTGCTAACCTCCTGGCCGAGCAGTACTTC
CSANLLAEQYF
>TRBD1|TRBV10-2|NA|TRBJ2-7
TGCGCCAGCAGACCGACAGGGATTGGCGAGCAGTACTTC
CASRPTGIGEQYF
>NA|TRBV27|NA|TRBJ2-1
TGTGCCAGCAGGACCCAGGGCGAGCAGTTCTTC
CASRTQGEQFF
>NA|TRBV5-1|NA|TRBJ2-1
TGCGCCAGCAGCCCTGGGACTGTCAGCTCCTACAATGAGCAGTTCTTC
CASSPGTVSSYNEQFF
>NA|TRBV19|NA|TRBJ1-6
TGTGCCAGTAGTATAACAACCGGGAGCCCGTCACCCCTCCACTTT
CASSITTGSPSPLHF
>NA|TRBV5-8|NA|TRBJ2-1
TGTGCCAGCAGCTTGACAGGCTCCTACAATGAGCAGTTCTTC
CASSLTGSYNEQFF
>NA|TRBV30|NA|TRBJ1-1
TGTGCCTGGAGGGACAGCGGCAACACTGAAGCTTTCTTT
CAWRDSGNTEAFF
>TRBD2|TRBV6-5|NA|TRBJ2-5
TGTGCCAGCAGTTCGGGACTAGCGGGAGTCGAGACCCAGTACTTC
CASSSGLAGVETQYF
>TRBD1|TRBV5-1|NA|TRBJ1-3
TGCGCCAGCAGCTTGGAGCCAGGGGGCTTTGGAAACACCATATATTTT
CASSLEPGGFGNTIYF
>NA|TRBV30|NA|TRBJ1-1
TGTGCCTGGATAGGAGACAGGCGAAACACTGAAGCTTTCTTT
CAWIGDRRNTEAFF
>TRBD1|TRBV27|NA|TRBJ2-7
TGTGCCACCGGACAGGGGAACTCCTACGAGCAGTACTTC
CATGQGNSYEQYF
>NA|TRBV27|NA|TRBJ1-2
TGTGCCAGCAGAAGGACCGGGGGGGAGGGCTACACCTTC
CASRRTGGEGYTF
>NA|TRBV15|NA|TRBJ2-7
TGTGCCACCAGCAGAGATGGGCAGTTCGAGCAGTACTTC
CATSRDGQFEQYF
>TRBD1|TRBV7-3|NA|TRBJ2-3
TGTGCCAGCAGCCCAGGACAGGGTCCTAGCACAGATACGCAGTATTTT
CASSPGQGPSTDTQYF
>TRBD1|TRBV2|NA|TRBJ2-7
TGTGCCAGCAGTGAAGGGGACAGGGGCCGGTACGAGCAGTACTTC
CASSEGDRGRYEQYF
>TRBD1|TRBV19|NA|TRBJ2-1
TGTGCCAGTACCTCTACTGGGACAGCTTATCAGTTCTTC
CASTSTGTAYQFF
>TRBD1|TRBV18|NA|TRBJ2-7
TGTGCCAGCTCACCATCCCGACAGGGTAACCACGAGCAGTACTTC
CASSPSRQGNHEQYF
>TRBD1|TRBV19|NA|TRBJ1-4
TGTGCCAGTAGTCCTAGGACAGGGGGCGGTGAAAAACTGTTTTTT
CASSPRTGGGEKLFF
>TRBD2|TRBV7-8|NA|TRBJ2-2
TGTGCCAGCAGCTTCCTAGCGGGGACCGGGGAGCTGTTTTTT
CASSFLAGTGELFF
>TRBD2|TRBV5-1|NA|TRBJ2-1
TGCGCCAGCAGCTCCGGGACTAGCGGGAGTGCGAACAATGAGCAGTTCTTC
CASSSGTSGSANNEQFF